These 27 T cell receptor beta chains originate from one sample sequenced in a study of blood T cells in healthy people across ages. Using a J-beta primer mix together with a sample-barcoded 5' primer, a second PCR was run for roughly 7 to 11 cycles. TCRdb used MiXCR to reprocess the 5' RACE reads, holding one entry per CDR3 protein. The table lists over 1.5 million distinct CDR3 sequences, roughly 49% of them singletons, with around 2.1% in the top ten. The sample comprised blood. These receptor sequences come from a woman between 35 and 50 years old in good health.

The rearrangement uses TRBV6-1 and TRBJ2-3, with TRBD1 matching over 8 bases. V was pared by 5 bases and J by 2 bases, with 9 bases of the junction left unmatched. CDR3 length equals 16 residues. Germline V gene data show CDR1 as MNHNS and CDR2 as SASEGT. The CDR3 coding sequence is TGTGCCAGCAGTCTGGACAGGGAATTAATCACAGATACGCAGTATTTT. This codes for CASSLDRELITDTQYF.

This clonotype was observed a handful of times. The chain recombines TRBV21-1 with TRBJ2-7; the table names TRBD1, a call not compared with the DNA. TRBV21-1 is given as a pseudogene. This CDR3 is 13 amino acids long. As DNA, the CDR3 is TGTGCCAGCAGCATGAGACAGAGGAGCGAGCAGTACTTC. The encoded protein is CASSMRQRSEQYF.

This clonotype was seen a handful of times. The DNA for the CDR3 is TGTGCCAGCAGCGTCGGTTTGTCATCCCAAGAGACCCAGTACTTC. It yields the protein CASSVGLSSQETQYF. The rearrangement uses TRBV9 and TRBJ2-5; no reliable D call. CDR3 length: 15 amino acids. The germline gives CDR1 SGDLS, CDR2 YYNGEE. Trimming shortened V by 2 bases and J by 1 base, and 12 bases separated the two germline ends.

Details on this clonotype: An end of the junction differs from the germline gene, which may be a read error. The chain joins TRBV4-2 to TRBJ2-7; D perhaps matches TRBD1 (7 bases). The last part of the DNA fits TRBJ2-5 better; the J call may be wrong. Germline V gene sequence: CDR1 LGHNA, CDR2 YNFKEQ. There are 15 residues in the CDR3. The CDR3: CVSSQDQGGAETQYF. The CDR3 region has the DNA TGTGTCAGCAGCCAAGACCAGGGGGGCGCCGAGACCCAGTACTTC.

This clonotype was recorded many times. This chain links TRBV7-3 with TRBJ1-2; D may be TRBD1 (6 bases). Trimming left V 5 bases short and J 5 bases short, with 18 bases between. Germline V gives CDR1 SGHTA, CDR2 FQGTGA. The CDR3 runs to 15 residues. For the CDR3, the DNA is TGTGCCAGCAGCCCGCAACAGGGACCGGGGTATGGCTACACCTTC. It codes for CASSPQQGPGYGYTF.

This clonotype has a handful of counts. V gene TRBV5-1 combines with J gene TRBJ2-5; D not resolved. The CDR3 spans 15 residues. Trimming stripped 0 bases from V and 2 bases from J, with 11 bases between. Germline loops: CDR1 SGHRS, CDR2 YFSETQ. CDR3 nucleotide sequence: TGCGCCAGCAGCTTGGACGCCCCAGCGCAAGAGACCCAGTACTTC. It translates to CASSLDAPAQETQYF.

The CDR3, as DNA: TGTGCCAGCAGTTTATCCCCGGCCGGTGATAAGGGCTACACCTTC. Translated, it gives CASSLSPAGDKGYTF. The rearrangement joins TRBV27 to TRBJ1-2; unclear D gene. CDR1 is MNHEY, CDR2 SMNVEV, per germline (reference sequence). The CDR3 runs to 15 residues. Trimming took 0 bases from V and 8 from J, leaving 16 bases between them.

This clonotype was seen only a few times. The chain combines TRBV20-1 with TRBJ2-5; TRBD2 matches 9 bases. This CDR3 has 15 amino acids. Per the germline V gene, CDR1 is DFQATT and CDR2 is SNEGSKA (reference sequence). V was pared by 6 bases and J by 1 base, with 9 bases of the junction left unmatched. CDR3 bases: TGCAGTGCCCACGGACTAGCGTCCCCCCAAGAGACCCAGTACTTC. It is translated as CSAHGLASPQETQYF.

The chain has TRBV5-1 and TRBJ1-2; 7 bases match TRBD1. The CDR3 is made up of 20 amino acids. The trim removed 1 base at V and 5 bases at J, leaving 23 bases unmatched. Per the germline V gene, CDR1 is SGHRS and CDR2 is YFSETQ. CDR3 nucleotide sequence: TGCGCCAGCAGCTTGACAGAATCGACAGGGAGCCCTCATCTCCCATATGGCTACACCTTC. Translation: CASSLTESTGSPHLPYGYTF.

This sequence joins TRBV2 and TRBJ1-1; TRBD1 might be the D (6 bases). In germline, CDR1 is SNHLY, CDR2 FYNNEI. The CDR3 totals 14 residues. Trimming removed 6 bases from V and 4 bases from J, with 15 bases in between. For the CDR3, the DNA is TGTGCCAGCAGGAGGGGGGAGAGGGCCACTGAAGCTTTCTTT. Amino acids: CASRRGERATEAFF.

V usage is TRBV20-1 and J usage is TRBJ2-1, with 13 bases that match TRBD2. This CDR3 is built from 15 residues. Germline CDR1 DFQATT, CDR2 SNEGSKA (reference sequence). The V segment lost 2 bases and the J segment 8 bases; nucleotides outside the gene matches: 6. CDR3 sequence (DNA): TGCAGTGCTAGAACCGGGACTAGCGGGGTCGATGAGCAGTTCTTC. It codes for CSARTGTSGVDEQFF.

This chain uses TRBV6-5 with TRBJ1-6; D not certain. The CDR3 totals 13 residues. Between the trimmed V and J ends, which lost 5 bases and 8 bases, there was a span of 10 bases. CDR1 is MNHEY, CDR2 SVGAGI, per germline. CDR3 protein: CASSPPSDSPLHF. In nucleotides, the CDR3 is TGTGCCAGCAGTCCCCCCTCCGATTCACCCCTCCACTTT.

The chain carries TRBV29-1 and TRBJ2-1, with 11 positions matching TRBD2. V was pared by 7 bases and J by 7 bases, with 12 bases of the junction left unmatched. CDR1 SQVTM and CDR2 ANQGSEA come from the germline V gene. This CDR3 is 15 amino acids long. The CDR3 sequence is CSAAVLAGVGNEQFF. In DNA, the CDR3 is TGCAGCGCTGCAGTACTAGCGGGGGTAGGGAATGAGCAGTTCTTC.

This chain uses TRBV7-2 with TRBJ2-4; D is possibly TRBD1 (5 bases). The J call may be faulty, since TRBJ2-5 better matches the DNA end. This CDR3 has 15 amino acids. The germline CDR1 and CDR2 sequences are SGHTA and FQGNSA. The CDR3 DNA is TGTGCCAGCAGCTTAGGGGGCCGTGTAAAAGAGACCCAGTACTTC. Its protein product is CASSLGGRVKETQYF.

Comments on this clonotype: At one end, the junction sequence differs from germline, possibly due to a read error. The chain has TRBV12-3 or TRBV12-4 and TRBJ2-5; 7 positions agree with TRBD2. This CDR3 has 15 amino acids. In DNA form, the CDR3 reads TGTGCCAGCAGTGTCTCTGACTTACGGGGGGAGACCCTGTACTTC. Protein: CASSVSDLRGETLYF.

The chain uses TRBV7-8 and TRBJ2-1, with TRBD2 matching 7 bases. After removal of 5 bases from V and 4 bases from J, the junction contained 8 bases not matched to a gene. Germline V lookup: CDR1 SGHVS, CDR2 FQNEAQ. The CDR3 extends over 15 amino acids. The CDR3: CASSPGGGTYNEQFF. The CDR3 bases are TGTGCCAGCAGCCCGGGAGGAGGAACTTACAATGAGCAGTTCTTC.

The chain joins TRBV6-2 or TRBV6-3 to TRBJ2-4, with D unresolved. V lost 2 bases to trimming and J lost 0 bases, with 11 bases between them. Germline V gene data show CDR1 as MNHEY and CDR2 as SVGEGT. The CDR3 runs 16 residues. The CDR3 sequence: CASSYNPTGAKNIQYF. The CDR3 DNA reads as TGTGCCAGCAGTTACAACCCAACCGGAGCCAAAAACATTCAGTACTTC.

This clonotype appeared a few times. This sequence joins TRBV7-9 and TRBJ2-7; either TRBD1 or TRBD2 may supply D (6 bases each). CDR1 is SEHNR and CDR2 is FQNEAQ in the germline V gene (reference sequence). Trimming shortened V by 11 bases and J by 1 base, and 15 bases separated the two germline ends. This CDR3 is 13 amino acids long. The CDR3 region has the DNA TGTGCCGTCGAAAGGGGGGCTTCCTACGAGCAGTACTTC. Residues: CAVERGASYEQYF.

On this clonotype itself: The junction departs from germline at one end; a sequencing error may be responsible. The chain combines TRBV9 with TRBJ2-1; D call uncertain. CDR3 size: 14 residues. CDR1 SGDLS and CDR2 YYNGEE come from the germline V gene. Written as DNA, the CDR3 is TGTGCCGGCAGCGTGGCGGACTCCTACAATGAGCAGTTCTTC. It translates to CAGSVADSYNEQFF.

This clonotype was seen a handful of times. This chain connects TRBV20-1 to TRBJ2-5; 7 bases fit TRBD2. Per germline, CDR1 DFQATT and CDR2 SNEGSKA (reference sequence). There are 14 residues in the CDR3. With V trimmed by 5 bases and J by 5 bases, 11 bases remained unmatched. The CDR3 spells CSALKRDPIETQYF. CDR3 sequence (DNA): TGCAGTGCTTTAAAGCGGGACCCTATCGAGACCCAGTACTTC.

The rearrangement uses TRBV6-6 and TRBJ2-7; TRBD1 might be the D (6 bases). Germline-derived CDR1 and CDR2 are MNHNY and SVGAGI (reference sequence). This CDR3 is built from 13 residues. The CDR3 loop reads CVSSRTASYEQYF. CDR3 DNA sequence: TGTGTCAGTTCGAGGACAGCTTCCTACGAGCAGTACTTC.

The chain uses TRBV6-2 or TRBV6-3 and TRBJ2-3; 12 positions match TRBD2. Germline CDR1 and CDR2: MNHEY and SVGEGT. The trim removed 5 bases at V and 5 bases at J, leaving 5 bases unmatched. The CDR3 is made up of 15 amino acids. The CDR3 DNA reads as TGTGCCAGCAGTCCCCGACTAGCGGGGGAAGATACGCAGTATTTT. Protein sequence: CASSPRLAGEDTQYF.

The CDR3 bases are TGTGCCAGCAGCTTAGAGGTCCCACAGGGGAACGAGCAGTACTTC. Translation gives CASSLEVPQGNEQYF. The chain joins TRBV7-8 to TRBJ2-7; 7 nucleotides line up with TRBD1. Germline trimming cut 1 base from V and 5 bases from J; bases unmatched to any gene: 8. The CDR3 is made up of 15 amino acids. Germline V gene sequence: CDR1 SGHVS, CDR2 FQNEAQ.

The sample holds a few counts of this clonotype. The chain is built from TRBV27 and TRBJ2-7, with D perhaps given as TRBD1 or TRBD2 (5 bases each). V lost 7 bases and J lost 2, with 12 bases in between. The CDR3 is made up of 13 amino acids. CDR1 is MNHEY and CDR2 is SMNVEV in the germline V gene (reference sequence). CDR3 in amino acids: CASNLGTAYEQYF. CDR3 coding DNA: TGTGCCAGCAACCTCGGGACGGCCTACGAGCAGTACTTC.

This clonotype was counted at least ten times. The gene calls are TRBV29-1 and TRBJ2-3; 7 nucleotides line up with TRBD1. This CDR3 comprises 12 residues. Germline V gives CDR1 SQVTM, CDR2 ANQGSEA. Trimming took 6 bases from V and 4 from J; bases not matched to a gene: 4. CDR3 in DNA: TGCAGCGTCGAGGGGGCGGCAGATACGCAGTATTTT. Its protein product is CSVEGAADTQYF.

This rearrangement joins TRBV27 to TRBJ2-1, with TRBD2 matching over 10 bases. Germline V gives CDR1 MNHEY, CDR2 SMNVEV (reference sequence). This CDR3 is built from 14 residues. V was clipped by 5 bases and J by 9 bases; unmatched bases: 7. The CDR3 DNA reads as TGTGCCAGCAGTCAAGCGGGGGGGCATAGTGAGCAGTTCTTC. It specifies CASSQAGGHSEQFF.

The V call is TRBV27, the J call TRBJ2-3; D is unresolved. The germline V gene encodes CDR1 MNHEY and CDR2 SMNVEV (reference sequence). The V gene lost 0 bases and the J gene lost 5 bases, with 9 bases spanning the gap. This CDR3 has 14 residues. The CDR3 is CASSLSLLEDTQYF. The CDR3 bases are TGTGCCAGCAGTTTATCTCTCCTAGAAGATACGCAGTATTTT.